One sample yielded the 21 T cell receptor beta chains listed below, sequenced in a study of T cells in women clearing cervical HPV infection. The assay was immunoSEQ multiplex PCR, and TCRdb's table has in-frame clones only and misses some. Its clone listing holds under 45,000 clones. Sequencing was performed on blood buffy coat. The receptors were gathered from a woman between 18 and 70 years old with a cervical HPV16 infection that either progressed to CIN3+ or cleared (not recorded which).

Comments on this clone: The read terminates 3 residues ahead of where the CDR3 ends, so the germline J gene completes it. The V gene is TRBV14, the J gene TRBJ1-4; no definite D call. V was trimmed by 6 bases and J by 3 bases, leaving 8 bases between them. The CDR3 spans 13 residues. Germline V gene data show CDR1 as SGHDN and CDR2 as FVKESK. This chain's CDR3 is CASRDGSNEKLFF. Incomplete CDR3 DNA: TGTGCCAGCAGAGACGGGTCTAATGAAAAA.

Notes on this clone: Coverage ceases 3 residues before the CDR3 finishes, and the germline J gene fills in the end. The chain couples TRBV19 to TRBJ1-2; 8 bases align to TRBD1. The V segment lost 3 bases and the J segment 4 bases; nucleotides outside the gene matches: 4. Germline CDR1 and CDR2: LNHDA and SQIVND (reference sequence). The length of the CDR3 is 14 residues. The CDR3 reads CASSMEGQAYGYTF. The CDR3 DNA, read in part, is TGTGCCAGTAGTATGGAGGGACAGGCCTATGGC.

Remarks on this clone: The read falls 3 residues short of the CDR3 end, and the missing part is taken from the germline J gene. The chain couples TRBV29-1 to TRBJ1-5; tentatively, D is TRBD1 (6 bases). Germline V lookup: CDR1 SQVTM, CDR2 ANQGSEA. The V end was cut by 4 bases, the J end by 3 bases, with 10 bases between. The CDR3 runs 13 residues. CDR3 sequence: CSVGGQNNQPQHF. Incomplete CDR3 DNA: TGCAGCGTTGGAGGACAGAACAATCAGCCC.

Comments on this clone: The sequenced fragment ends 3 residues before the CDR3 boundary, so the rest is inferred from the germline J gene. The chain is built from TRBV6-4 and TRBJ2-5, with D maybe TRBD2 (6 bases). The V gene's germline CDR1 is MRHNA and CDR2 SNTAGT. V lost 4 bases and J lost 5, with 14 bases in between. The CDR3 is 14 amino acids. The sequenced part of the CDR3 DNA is TGTGCCAGCAGTGCCATAGGAGGAGGGGAGACC. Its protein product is CASSAIGGGET. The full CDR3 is CASSAIGGGETQYF.

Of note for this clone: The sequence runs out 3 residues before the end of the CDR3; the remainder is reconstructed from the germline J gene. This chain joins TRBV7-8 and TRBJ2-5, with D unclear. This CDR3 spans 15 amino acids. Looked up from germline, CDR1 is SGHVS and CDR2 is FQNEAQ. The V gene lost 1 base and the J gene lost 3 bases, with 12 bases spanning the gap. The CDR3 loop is CASSLEGASKETQYF. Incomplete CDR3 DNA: TGTGCCAGCAGCTTAGAGGGTGCGTCTAAAGAGACC.

CDR3 DNA (partial): TGTGCCAGCTCGACGACAGCCGAAGACACTGAA. Its protein product is CASSTTAEDTE. The whole CDR3 sequence reads CASSTTAEDTEAFF. The J gene is TRBJ1-1, the V gene TRBV18, with D possibly TRBD1 on 5 matching bases. The DNA ends 3 residues before the CDR3 does, and the rest of the CDR3 is filled in from the germline J gene. V was cut by 6 bases and J by 3 bases, with 14 bases left in between. Germline lookup yields CDR1 KGHSH and CDR2 LQKENI. The CDR3 totals 14 residues.

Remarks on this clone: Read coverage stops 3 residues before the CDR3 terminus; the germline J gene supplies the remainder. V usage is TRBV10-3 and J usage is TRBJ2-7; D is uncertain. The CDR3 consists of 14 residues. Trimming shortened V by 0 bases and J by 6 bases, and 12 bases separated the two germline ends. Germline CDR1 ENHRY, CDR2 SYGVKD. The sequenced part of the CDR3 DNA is TGTGCCATCAGTGAGTCCGCGGCAGTTGGCGAG. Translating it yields CAISESAAVGE. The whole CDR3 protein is CAISESAAVGEQYF.

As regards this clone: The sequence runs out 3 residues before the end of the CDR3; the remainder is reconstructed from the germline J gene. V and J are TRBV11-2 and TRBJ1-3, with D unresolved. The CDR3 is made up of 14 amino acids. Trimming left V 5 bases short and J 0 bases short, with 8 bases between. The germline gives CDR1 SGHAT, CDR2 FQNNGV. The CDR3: CASSLLSSGNTIYF. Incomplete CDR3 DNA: TGTGCCAGCAGCCTCCTCAGCTCTGGAAACACC.

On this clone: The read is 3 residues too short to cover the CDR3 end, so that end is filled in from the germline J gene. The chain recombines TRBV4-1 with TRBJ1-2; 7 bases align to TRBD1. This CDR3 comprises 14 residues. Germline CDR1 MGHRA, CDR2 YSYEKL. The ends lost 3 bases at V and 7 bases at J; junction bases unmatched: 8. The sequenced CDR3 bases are TGCGCCAGCAGCCAGTGGCAGGGGGACAGTGGC. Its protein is CASSQWQGDSG. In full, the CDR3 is CASSQWQGDSGYTF.

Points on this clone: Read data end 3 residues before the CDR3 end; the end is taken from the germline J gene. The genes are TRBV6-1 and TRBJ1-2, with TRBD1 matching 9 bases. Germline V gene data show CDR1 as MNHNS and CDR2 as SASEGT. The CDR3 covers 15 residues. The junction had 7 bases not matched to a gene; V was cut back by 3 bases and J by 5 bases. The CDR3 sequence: CASSDKTGGQYGYTF. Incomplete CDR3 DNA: TGTGCCAGCAGTGACAAGACAGGGGGTCAATATGGC.

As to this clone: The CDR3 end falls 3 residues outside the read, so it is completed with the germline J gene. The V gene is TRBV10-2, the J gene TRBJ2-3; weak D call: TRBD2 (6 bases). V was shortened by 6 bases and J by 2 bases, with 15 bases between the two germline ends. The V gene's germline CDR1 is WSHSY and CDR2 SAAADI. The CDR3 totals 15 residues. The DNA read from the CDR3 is TGCGCCAGCAGCGACGGAGGGGAGACCACAGATACG. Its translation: CASSDGGETTDT. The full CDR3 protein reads CASSDGGETTDTQYF.

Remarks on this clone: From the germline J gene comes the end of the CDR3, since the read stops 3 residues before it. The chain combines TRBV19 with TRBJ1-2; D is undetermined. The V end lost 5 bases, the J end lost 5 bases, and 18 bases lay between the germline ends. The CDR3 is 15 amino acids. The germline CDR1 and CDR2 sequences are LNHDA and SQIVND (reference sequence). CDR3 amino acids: CASSPGRGELYGYTF. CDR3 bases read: TGTGCCAGTAGTCCTGGGCGGGGTGAGCTTTATGGC.

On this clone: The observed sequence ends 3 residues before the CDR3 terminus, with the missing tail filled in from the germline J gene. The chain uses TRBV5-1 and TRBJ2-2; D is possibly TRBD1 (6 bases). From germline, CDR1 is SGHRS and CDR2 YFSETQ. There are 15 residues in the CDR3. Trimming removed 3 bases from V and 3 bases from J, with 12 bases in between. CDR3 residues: CASSSRQDYTGELFF. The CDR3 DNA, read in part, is TGCGCCAGCAGCTCTAGACAGGACTACACCGGGGAG.

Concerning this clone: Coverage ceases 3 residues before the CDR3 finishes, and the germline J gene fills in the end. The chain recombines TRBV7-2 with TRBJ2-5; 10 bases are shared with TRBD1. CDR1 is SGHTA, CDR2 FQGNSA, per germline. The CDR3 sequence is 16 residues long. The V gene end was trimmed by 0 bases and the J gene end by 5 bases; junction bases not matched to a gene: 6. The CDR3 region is CASSLAGTGARETQYF. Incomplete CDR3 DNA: TGTGCCAGCAGCTTAGCGGGGACAGGGGCCCGCGAGACC.

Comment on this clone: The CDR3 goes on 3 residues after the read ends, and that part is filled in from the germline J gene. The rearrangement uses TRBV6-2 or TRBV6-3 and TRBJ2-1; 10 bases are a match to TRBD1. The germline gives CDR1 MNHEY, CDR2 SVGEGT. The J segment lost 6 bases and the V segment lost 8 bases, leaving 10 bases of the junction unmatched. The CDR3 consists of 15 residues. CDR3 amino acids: CASRVGTGEGNEQFF. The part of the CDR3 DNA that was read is TGTGCCAGCCGGGTCGGGACAGGGGAGGGCAATGAG.

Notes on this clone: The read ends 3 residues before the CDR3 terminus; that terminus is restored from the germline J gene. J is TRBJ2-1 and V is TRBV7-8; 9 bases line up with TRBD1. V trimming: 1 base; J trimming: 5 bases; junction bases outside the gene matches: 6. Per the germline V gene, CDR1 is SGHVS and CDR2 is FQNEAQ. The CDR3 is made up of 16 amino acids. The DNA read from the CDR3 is TGTGCCAGCAGCTTAGACCGGGACAGGGCTGACAATGAG. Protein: CASSLDRDRADNE. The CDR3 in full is CASSLDRDRADNEQFF.

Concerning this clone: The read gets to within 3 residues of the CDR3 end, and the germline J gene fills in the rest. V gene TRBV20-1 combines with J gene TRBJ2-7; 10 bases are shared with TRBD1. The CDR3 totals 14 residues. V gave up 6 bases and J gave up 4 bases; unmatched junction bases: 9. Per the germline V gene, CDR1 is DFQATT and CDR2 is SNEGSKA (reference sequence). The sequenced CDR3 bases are TGCAGTGCGGCCCGAGGGACAGGGGATTACGAG. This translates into CSAARGTGDYE. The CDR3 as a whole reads CSAARGTGDYEQYF.

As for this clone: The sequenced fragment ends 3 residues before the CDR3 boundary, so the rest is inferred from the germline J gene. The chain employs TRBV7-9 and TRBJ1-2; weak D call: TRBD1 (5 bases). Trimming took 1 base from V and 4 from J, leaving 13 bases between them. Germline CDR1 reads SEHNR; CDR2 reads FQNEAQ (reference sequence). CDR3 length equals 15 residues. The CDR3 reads CASSLGAGQVYGYTF. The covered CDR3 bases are TGTGCCAGCAGCTTAGGGGCCGGACAAGTCTATGGC. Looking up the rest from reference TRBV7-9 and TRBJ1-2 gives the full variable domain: DTGVSQNPRHKITKRGQNVTFRCDPISEHNRLYWYRQTLGQGPEFLTYFQNEAQLEKSRLLSDRFSAERPKGSFSTLEIQRTEQGDSAMYLCASSLGAGQVYGYTFGSGTRLTVV.

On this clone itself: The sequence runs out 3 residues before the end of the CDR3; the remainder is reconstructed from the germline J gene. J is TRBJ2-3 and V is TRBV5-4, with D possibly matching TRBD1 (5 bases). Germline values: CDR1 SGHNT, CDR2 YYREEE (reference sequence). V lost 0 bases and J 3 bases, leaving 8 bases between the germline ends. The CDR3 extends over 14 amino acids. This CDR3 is CASSLGQTTDTQYF. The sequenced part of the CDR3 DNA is TGTGCCAGCAGCTTGGGACAGACTACAGATACG.

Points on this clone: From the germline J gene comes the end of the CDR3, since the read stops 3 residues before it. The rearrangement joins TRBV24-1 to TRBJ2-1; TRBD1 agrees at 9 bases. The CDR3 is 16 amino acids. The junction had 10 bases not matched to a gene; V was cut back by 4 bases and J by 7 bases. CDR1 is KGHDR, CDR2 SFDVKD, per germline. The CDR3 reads CATSDRGTGKRNEQFF. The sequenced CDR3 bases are TGTGCCACCAGTGACCGCGGGACAGGGAAAAGGAATGAG.

This CDR3 reads CASSLESGNSPLHF. CDR3 DNA (partial): TGTGCCAGCAGTTTAGAGTCGGGGAATTCACCC. The chain employs TRBV2 and TRBJ1-6; D gene uncertain. The CDR3 goes on 3 residues after the read ends, and that part is filled in from the germline J gene. CDR1 and CDR2 from the germline V gene are SNHLY and FYNNEI. CDR3 length equals 14 residues. Trimming cost V 5 bases and J 7 bases, with 12 bases left between them.